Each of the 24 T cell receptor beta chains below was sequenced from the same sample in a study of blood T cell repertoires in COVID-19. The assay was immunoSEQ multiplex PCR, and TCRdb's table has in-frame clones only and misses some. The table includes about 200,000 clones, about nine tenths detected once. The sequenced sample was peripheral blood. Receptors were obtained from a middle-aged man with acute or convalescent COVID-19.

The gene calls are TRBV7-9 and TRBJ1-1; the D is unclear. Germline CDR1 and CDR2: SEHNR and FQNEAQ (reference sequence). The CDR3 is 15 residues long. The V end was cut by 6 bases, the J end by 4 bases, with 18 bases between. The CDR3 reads CASRAWRGDGTEAFF. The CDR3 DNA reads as TGTGCCAGCAGGGCGTGGCGAGGAGATGGCACTGAAGCTTTCTTT.

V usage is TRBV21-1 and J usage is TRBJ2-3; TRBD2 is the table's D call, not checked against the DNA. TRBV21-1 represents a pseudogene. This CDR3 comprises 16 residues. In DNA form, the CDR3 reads TGTGCCAGCAGCGGACGAGGACTAATAAGCACAGATACGCAGTATTTT. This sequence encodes CASSGRGLISTDTQYF.

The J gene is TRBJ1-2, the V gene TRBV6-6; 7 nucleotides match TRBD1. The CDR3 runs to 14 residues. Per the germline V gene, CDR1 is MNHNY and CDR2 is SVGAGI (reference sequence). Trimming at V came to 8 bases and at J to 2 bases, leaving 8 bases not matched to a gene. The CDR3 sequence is CASRSGGYNYGYTF. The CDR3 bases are TGTGCCAGCCGTTCAGGGGGGTACAACTATGGCTACACCTTC.

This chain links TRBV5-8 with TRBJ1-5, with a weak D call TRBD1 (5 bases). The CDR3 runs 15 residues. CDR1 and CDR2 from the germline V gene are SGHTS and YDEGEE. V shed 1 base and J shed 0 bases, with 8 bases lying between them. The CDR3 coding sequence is TGTGCCAGCAGCTTGTTAGGGGTTAGCAATCAGCCCCAGCATTTT. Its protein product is CASSLLGVSNQPQHF.

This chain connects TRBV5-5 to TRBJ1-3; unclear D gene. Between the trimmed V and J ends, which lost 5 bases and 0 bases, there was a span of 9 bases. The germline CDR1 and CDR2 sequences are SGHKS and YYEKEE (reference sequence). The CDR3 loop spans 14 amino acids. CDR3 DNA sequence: TGTGCCAGCAGTCTACAGAGCTCTGGAAACACCATATATTTT. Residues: CASSLQSSGNTIYF.

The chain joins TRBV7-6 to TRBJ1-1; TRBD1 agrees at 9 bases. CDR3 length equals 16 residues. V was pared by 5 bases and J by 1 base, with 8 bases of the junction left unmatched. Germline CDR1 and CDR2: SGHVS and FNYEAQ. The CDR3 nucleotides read TGTGCCAGCAGCGCAACAGGGGGCTCTCCGAACACTGAAGCTTTCTTT. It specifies CASSATGGSPNTEAFF.

CDR3 coding DNA: TGCGCCAGCAGCCATGCATTCATCGGACAGGACGAACATGGCTACACCTTC. Protein product: CASSHAFIGQDEHGYTF. J is TRBJ1-2 and V is TRBV4-1; 7 bases agree with TRBD1. Germline V gene data show CDR1 as MGHRA and CDR2 as YSYEKL. This CDR3 spans 17 amino acids. V was clipped by 3 bases and J by 6 bases; unmatched bases: 16.

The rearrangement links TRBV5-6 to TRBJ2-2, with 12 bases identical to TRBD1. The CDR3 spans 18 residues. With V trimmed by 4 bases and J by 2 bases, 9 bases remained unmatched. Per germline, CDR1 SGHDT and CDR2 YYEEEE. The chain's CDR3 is CASSTGQGAHLNTGELFF. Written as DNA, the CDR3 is TGTGCCAGCAGCACGGGACAGGGGGCGCATCTAAACACCGGGGAGCTGTTTTTT.

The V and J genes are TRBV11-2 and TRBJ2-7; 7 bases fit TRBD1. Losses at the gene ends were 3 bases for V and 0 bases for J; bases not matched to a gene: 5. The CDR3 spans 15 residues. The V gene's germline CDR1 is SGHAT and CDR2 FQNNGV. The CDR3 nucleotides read TGTGCCAGCAGCTTCCTTACAGGGGACTCCTACGAGCAGTACTTC. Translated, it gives CASSFLTGDSYEQYF.

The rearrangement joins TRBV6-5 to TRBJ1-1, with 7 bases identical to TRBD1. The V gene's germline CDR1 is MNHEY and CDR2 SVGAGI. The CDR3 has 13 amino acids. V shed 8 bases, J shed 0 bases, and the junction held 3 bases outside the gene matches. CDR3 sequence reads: CASGGQLNTEAFF. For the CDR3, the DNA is TGTGCCAGCGGGGGACAGTTGAACACTGAAGCTTTCTTT.

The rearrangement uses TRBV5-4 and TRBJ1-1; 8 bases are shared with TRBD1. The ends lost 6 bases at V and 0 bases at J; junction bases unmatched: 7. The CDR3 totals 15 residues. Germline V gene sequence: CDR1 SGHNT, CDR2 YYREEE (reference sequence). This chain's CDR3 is CASTKQGVVNTEAFF. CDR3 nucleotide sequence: TGTGCCAGCACGAAACAGGGGGTAGTGAACACTGAAGCTTTCTTT.

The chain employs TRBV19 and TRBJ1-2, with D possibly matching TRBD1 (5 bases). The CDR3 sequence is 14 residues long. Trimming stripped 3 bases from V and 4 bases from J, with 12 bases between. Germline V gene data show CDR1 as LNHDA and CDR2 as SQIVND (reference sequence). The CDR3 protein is CASSITRGSYGYTF. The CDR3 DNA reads TGTGCCAGTAGTATTACAAGGGGCAGCTATGGCTACACCTTC.

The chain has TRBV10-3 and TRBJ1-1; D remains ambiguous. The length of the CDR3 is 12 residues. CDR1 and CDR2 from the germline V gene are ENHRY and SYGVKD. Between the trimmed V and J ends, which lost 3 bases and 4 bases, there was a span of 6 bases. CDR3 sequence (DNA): TGTGCCATCAGTGAACAGCTCACTGAAGCTTTCTTT. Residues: CAISEQLTEAFF.

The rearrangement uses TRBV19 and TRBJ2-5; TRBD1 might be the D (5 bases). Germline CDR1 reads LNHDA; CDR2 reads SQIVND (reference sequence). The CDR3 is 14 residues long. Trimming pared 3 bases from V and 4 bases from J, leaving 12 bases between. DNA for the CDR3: TGTGCCAGTAGTATGGGCCTAACAGGAGAGACCCAGTACTTC. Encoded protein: CASSMGLTGETQYF.

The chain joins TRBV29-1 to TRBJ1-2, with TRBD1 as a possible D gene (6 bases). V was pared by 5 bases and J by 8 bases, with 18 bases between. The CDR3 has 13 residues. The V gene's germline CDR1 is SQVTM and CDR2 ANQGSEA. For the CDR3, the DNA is TGCAGCGTTTGGAAGGGGGTGGAAGGAGGCTACACCTTC. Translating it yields CSVWKGVEGGYTF.

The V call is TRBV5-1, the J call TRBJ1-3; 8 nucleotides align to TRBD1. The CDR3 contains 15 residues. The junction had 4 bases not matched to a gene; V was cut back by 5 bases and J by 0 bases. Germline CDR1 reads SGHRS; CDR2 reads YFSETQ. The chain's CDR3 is CASRATGGSGNTIYF. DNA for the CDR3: TGCGCCAGCAGAGCCACAGGGGGCTCTGGAAACACCATATATTTT.

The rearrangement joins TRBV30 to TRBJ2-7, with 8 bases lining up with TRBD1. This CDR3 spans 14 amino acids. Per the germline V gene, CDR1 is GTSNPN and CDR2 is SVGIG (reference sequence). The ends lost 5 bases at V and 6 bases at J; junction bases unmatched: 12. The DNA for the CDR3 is TGTGCCTGGGAGGCCTCCGGGACAGGTGGCGAGCAGTACTTC. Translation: CAWEASGTGGEQYF.

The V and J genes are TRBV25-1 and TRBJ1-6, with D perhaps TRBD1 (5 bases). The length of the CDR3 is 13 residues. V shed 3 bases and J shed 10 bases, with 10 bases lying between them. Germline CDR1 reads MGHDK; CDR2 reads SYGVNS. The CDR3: CASSDAGRSPLHF. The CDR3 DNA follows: TGTGCCAGCAGTGATGCAGGGCGGTCACCCCTCCACTTT.

CDR3 bases: TGTGCCAGCAGGGGGACAGTGACCGGGGAGCTGTTTTTT. The encoded protein is CASRGTVTGELFF. J is TRBJ2-2 and V is TRBV9; 7 nucleotides line up with TRBD1. CDR1 and CDR2 (germline): SGDLS, YYNGEE. The CDR3 runs 13 residues. V lost 5 bases to trimming and J lost 5 bases; unmatched junction nucleotides: 3.

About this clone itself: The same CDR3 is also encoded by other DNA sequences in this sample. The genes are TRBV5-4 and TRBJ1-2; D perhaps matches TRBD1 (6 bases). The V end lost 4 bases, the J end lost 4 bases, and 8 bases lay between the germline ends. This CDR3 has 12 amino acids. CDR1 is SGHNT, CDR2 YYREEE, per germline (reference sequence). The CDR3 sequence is CASSLDSYGYTF. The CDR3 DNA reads TGTGCCAGCAGCCTGGACAGCTATGGCTACACCTTC.

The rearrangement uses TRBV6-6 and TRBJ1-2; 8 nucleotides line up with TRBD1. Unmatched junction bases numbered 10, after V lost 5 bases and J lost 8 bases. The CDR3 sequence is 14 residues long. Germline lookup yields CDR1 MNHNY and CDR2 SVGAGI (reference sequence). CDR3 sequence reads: CASSPPTGAYGYTF. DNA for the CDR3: TGTGCCAGCAGTCCGCCGACAGGGGCATACGGCTACACCTTC.

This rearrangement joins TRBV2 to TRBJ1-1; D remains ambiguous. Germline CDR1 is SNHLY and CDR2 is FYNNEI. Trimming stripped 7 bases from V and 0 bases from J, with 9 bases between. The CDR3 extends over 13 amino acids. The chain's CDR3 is CASTLTLNTEAFF. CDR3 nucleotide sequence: TGTGCCAGCACCTTAACACTGAACACTGAAGCTTTCTTT. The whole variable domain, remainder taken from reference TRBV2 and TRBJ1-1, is EPEVTQTPSHQVTQMGQEVILRCVPISNHLYFYWYRQILGQKVEFLVSFYNNEISEKSEIFDDQFSVERPDGSNFTLKIRSTKLEDSAMYFCASTLTLNTEAFFGQGTRLTVV.

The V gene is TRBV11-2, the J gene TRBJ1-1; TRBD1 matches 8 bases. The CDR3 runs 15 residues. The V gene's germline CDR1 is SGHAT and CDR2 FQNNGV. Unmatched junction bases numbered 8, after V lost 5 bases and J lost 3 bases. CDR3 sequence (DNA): TGTGCCAGCAGCCCGACGACAGGGGTCTACACTGAAGCTTTCTTT. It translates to CASSPTTGVYTEAFF.

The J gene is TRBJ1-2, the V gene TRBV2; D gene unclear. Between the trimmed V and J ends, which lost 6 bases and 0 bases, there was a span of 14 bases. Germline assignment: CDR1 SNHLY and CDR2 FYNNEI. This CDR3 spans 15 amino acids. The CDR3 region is CASSEPREANYGYTF. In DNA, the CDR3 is TGTGCCAGCAGCGAACCCCGAGAAGCTAACTATGGCTACACCTTC.